This TCR beta chain was recorded in a study of T cell responses to AZD1222 COVID-19 vaccine. Study-level points and caveats: Females made up more of the donors, who were largely white British, and clonal diversity may have come out too low.

Profiled with immunoSEQ multiplex PCR; TCRdb holds only in-frame clones, not every one. The sample lists some 120,000 clones; around 93% were seen once. The CDR3 extends over 12 amino acids. V was trimmed by 6 bases and J by 1 base, leaving 6 bases between them. CDR1 is MNHEY, CDR2 SVGAGI, per germline. This clone was detected once. Its antigen is unknown. This chain uses TRBV6-5 with TRBJ2-5; tentatively, D is TRBD1 (5 bases). The TCR was taken from an adult in good health. The specimen comprised peripheral blood, sampled on day 0 of AZD1222 vaccination. The CDR3: CASRGPQETQYF. CDR3 bases: TGTGCCAGCAGGGGGCCCCAAGAGACCCAGTACTTC.